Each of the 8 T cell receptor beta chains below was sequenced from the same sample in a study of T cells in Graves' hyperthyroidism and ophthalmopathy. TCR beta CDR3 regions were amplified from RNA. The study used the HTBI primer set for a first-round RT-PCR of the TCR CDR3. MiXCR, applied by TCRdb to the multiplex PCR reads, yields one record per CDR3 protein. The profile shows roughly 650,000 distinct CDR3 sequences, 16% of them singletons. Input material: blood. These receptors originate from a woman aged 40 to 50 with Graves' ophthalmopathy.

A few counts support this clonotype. CDR3 nucleotide sequence: TGTGCCAGCCAGCGGGTTTTGAACACTGAAGCTTTCTTT. Protein: CASQRVLNTEAFF. The chain uses TRBV6-1 and TRBJ1-1; D unclear. The CDR3 has 13 residues. CDR1 is MNHNS and CDR2 is SASEGT in the germline V gene. V dropped 8 bases and J dropped 0 bases, with 10 bases sitting between them.

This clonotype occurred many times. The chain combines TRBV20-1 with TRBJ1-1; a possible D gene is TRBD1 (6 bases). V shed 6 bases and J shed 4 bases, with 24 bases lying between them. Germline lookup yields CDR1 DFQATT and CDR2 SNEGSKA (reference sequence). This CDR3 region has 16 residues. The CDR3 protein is CSAPDRSRTSGTEAFF. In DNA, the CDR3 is TGCAGTGCCCCTGACAGGAGTCGAACCTCGGGCACTGAAGCTTTCTTT.

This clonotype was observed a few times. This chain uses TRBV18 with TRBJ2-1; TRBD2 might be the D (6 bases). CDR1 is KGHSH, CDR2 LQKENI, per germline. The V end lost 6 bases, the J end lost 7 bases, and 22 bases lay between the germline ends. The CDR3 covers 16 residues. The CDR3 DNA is TGTGCCAGCTCTTCGGAGGGTCCTGGGGGATCAAATGAGCAGTTCTTC. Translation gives CASSSEGPGGSNEQFF.

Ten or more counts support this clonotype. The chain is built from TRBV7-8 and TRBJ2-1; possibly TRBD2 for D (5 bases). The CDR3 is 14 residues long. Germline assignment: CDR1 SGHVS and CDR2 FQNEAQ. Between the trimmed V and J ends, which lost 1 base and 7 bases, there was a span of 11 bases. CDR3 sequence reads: CASSLEWTGNEQFF. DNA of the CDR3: TGTGCCAGCAGCTTAGAGTGGACTGGGAATGAGCAGTTCTTC. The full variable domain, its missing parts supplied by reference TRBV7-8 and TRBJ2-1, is GAGVSQSPRYKVAKRGQDVALRCDPISGHVSLFWYQQALGQGPEFLTYFQNEAQLDKSGLPSDRFFAERPEGSVSTLKIQRTQQEDSAVYLCASSLEWTGNEQFFGPGTRLTVL.

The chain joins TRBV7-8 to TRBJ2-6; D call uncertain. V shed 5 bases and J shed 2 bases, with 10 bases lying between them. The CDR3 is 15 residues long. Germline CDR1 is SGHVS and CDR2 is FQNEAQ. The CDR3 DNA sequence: TGTGCCAGCAGCCATATACTTACTGGGGCCAACGTCCTGACTTTC. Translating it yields CASSHILTGANVLTF.

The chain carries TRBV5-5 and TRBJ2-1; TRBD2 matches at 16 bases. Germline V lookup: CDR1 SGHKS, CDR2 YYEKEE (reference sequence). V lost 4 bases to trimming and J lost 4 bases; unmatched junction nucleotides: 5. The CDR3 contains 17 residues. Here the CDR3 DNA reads TGTGCCAGCAGCCGGGGACTAGCGGGAGGGGGGTACAATGAGCAGTTCTTC. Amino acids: CASSRGLAGGGYNEQFF.

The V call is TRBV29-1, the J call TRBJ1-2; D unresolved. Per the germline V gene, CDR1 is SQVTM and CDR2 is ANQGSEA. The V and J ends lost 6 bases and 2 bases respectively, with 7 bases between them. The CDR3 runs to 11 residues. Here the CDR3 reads CSVGSNYGYTF. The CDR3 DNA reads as TGCAGCGTGGGCAGCAACTATGGCTACACCTTC.

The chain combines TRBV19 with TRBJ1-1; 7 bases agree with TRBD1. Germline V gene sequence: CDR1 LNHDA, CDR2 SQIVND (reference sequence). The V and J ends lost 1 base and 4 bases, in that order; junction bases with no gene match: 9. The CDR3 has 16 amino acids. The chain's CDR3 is CASSIVRDRAGTEAFF. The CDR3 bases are TGTGCCAGTAGTATAGTCCGAGACAGGGCTGGCACTGAAGCTTTCTTT. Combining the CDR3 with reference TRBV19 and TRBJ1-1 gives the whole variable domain DGGITQSPKYLFRKEGQNVTLSCEQNLNHDAMYWYRQDPGQGLRLIYYSQIVNDFQKGDIAEGYSVSREKKESFPLTVTSAQKNPTAFYLCASSIVRDRAGTEAFFGQGTRLTVV.